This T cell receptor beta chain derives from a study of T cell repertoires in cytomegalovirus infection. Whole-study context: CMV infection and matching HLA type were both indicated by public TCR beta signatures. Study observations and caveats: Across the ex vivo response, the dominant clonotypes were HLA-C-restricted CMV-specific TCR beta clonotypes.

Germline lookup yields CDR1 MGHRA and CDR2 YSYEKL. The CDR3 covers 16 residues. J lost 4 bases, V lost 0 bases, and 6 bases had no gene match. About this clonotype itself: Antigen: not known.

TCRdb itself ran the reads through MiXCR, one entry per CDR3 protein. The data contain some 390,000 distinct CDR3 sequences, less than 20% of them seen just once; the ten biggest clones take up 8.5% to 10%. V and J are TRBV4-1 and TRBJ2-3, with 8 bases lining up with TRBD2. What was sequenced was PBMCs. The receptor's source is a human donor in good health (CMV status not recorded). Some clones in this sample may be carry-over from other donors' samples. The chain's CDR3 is CASSQDRAGGADTQYF. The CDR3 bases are TGCGCCAGCAGCCAAGATCGGGCGGGGGGAGCAGATACGCAGTATTTT.